The 6 T cell receptor beta chains in this list originate from one sample, sequenced in a study of Ad26.COV2.S vaccination and SARS-CoV-2 variants. Indicated treatment: some 20 received Ad26.COV2.S at low or high dose, single or two shots; about 5 received placebo; per-sample allocation not given. At day 63 after the first vaccine or placebo injection, samples were drawn. The assay was immunoSEQ multiplex PCR, and TCRdb's table has in-frame clones only and misses some. The sample contains under 500,000 clones, around 92% of which appear only once. The source material was peripheral blood, sampled in a trial of Ad26.COV2.S vaccine versus placebo. All receptors derive from a person aged 18-65 years who received the Ad26.COV2.S COVID-19 vaccine or a placebo.

V usage is TRBV27 and J usage is TRBJ1-1, with TRBD1 matching over 7 bases. CDR1 and CDR2 (germline): MNHEY, SMNVEV (reference sequence). V lost 6 bases, J lost 9 bases, and 13 bases stayed unmatched. This CDR3 spans 14 amino acids. CDR3 nucleotides: TGTGCCAGCAGCACAAACCTTCGGGACAGCCAAGCTTTCTTT. It encodes CASSTNLRDSQAFF.

As DNA, the CDR3 is TGTGCCAGCTCACGGGACAGCCATAATTCACCCCTCCACTTT. It yields the protein CASSRDSHNSPLHF. This rearrangement joins TRBV18 to TRBJ1-6; 7 bases are shared with TRBD1. Germline CDR1 KGHSH, CDR2 LQKENI. The junction had 2 bases not matched to a gene; V was cut back by 4 bases and J by 5 bases. This CDR3 is 14 amino acids long.

This rearrangement joins TRBV6-5 to TRBJ2-4; D is uncertain. From germline, CDR1 is MNHEY and CDR2 SVGAGI. The CDR3 is made up of 11 amino acids. Trimming cost V 4 bases and J 6 bases, with 4 bases left between them. The CDR3 protein is CASSSGNIQYF. The CDR3 DNA follows: TGTGCCAGCAGTTCTGGAAACATTCAGTACTTC.

The genes are TRBV5-4 and TRBJ2-7, with D perhaps matching TRBD1 or TRBD2 (6 bases each). Trimming removed 0 bases at V and 5 bases at J, with 12 bases between. The CDR3 loop spans 14 amino acids. Germline V gives CDR1 SGHNT, CDR2 YYREEE (reference sequence). CDR3 sequence (DNA): TGTGCCAGCAGCTTGGGGCAGGGGAGGAACGAGCAGTACTTC. The encoded protein is CASSLGQGRNEQYF.

The chain recombines TRBV4-1 with TRBJ1-1; the match to TRBD1 covers 7 bases. CDR1 MGHRA and CDR2 YSYEKL come from the germline V gene. The CDR3 extends over 18 amino acids. Trimming cost V 4 bases and J 0 bases; bases outside gene matches: 14. CDR3 region: CASSPHPTGYEMNTEAFF. CDR3 coding DNA: TGCGCCAGCAGCCCTCATCCGACAGGGTATGAAATGAACACTGAAGCTTTCTTT.

The chain uses TRBV5-4 and TRBJ2-3; D gene unclear. The germline V and J ends were trimmed by 2 bases and 6 bases, with 7 bases remaining between them. The germline V gene encodes CDR1 SGHNT and CDR2 YYREEE (reference sequence). The CDR3 contains 12 residues. CDR3 coding DNA: TGTGCCAGCAGCTTCCACACCGATACGCAGTATTTT. Amino acid sequence: CASSFHTDTQYF.